A single sample is the source of the 14 T cell receptor beta chains below, sequenced in a study of cytomegalovirus exposure and HLA in healthy donors. Vbeta (60) and Jbeta (13) primers were used in the PCR. The assay was immunoSEQ multiplex PCR, and TCRdb's table has in-frame clones only and misses some. The sample lists roughly 90,000 clones, 82% seen once, with around 3.2% in the top ten. The sequencing sample was made of PBMCs. Receptors were obtained from a man in his thirties or forties in good health and CMV-seropositive.

The chain recombines TRBV5-8 with TRBJ2-1; 8 nucleotides agree with TRBD2. The J segment lost 9 bases and the V segment lost 2 bases, leaving 1 base of the junction unmatched. Germline CDR1 reads SGHTS; CDR2 reads YDEGEE. This CDR3 is built from 12 residues. CDR3 in amino acids: CASSFGGGEQFF. The CDR3 region has the DNA TGTGCCAGCAGCTTCGGGGGGGGTGAGCAGTTCTTC.

The V gene is TRBV7-2, the J gene TRBJ2-7; perhaps TRBD2 as D (5 bases). Trimming took off 7 bases at V and 6 bases at J, with 19 bases between the two ends. This CDR3 is built from 14 residues. The germline CDR1 and CDR2 sequences are SGHTA and FQGNSA. For the CDR3, the DNA is TGTGCCAGCACCTTCGCGGGCCCTTGGAGCGAGCAGTACTTC. It specifies CASTFAGPWSEQYF.

J is TRBJ1-3 and V is TRBV29-1; 8 bases fit TRBD1. From germline, CDR1 is SQVTM and CDR2 ANQGSEA. V was pared by 7 bases and J by 0 bases, with 5 bases of the junction left unmatched. This CDR3 has 14 amino acids. CDR3 nucleotides: TGCAGCGCCTACAGGGGGAACTCTGGAAACACCATATATTTT. Protein sequence: CSAYRGNSGNTIYF.

J is TRBJ2-7 and V is TRBV30; 7 bases match TRBD1. The CDR3 extends over 13 amino acids. V trimming: 1 base; J trimming: 3 bases; junction bases outside the gene matches: 3. The germline CDR1 and CDR2 sequences are GTSNPN and SVGIG (reference sequence). The CDR3 here is CAWSGGTDYEQYF. The CDR3 DNA follows: TGTGCCTGGAGTGGGGGGACAGACTACGAGCAGTACTTC.

On this clone itself: This CDR3 is also generated by other DNA sequences in the sample. The rearrangement links TRBV18 to TRBJ2-5, with D maybe TRBD2 (5 bases). This CDR3 contains 13 residues. CDR1 is KGHSH and CDR2 is LQKENI in the germline V gene. V shed 3 bases and J shed 1 base, with 6 bases lying between them. CDR3 region: CASSPGVQETQYF. CDR3 nucleotide sequence: TGTGCCAGCTCACCGGGAGTCCAAGAGACCCAGTACTTC. Filled out from reference TRBV18 and TRBJ2-5, the complete variable domain reads NAGVMQNPRHLVRRRGQEARLRCSPMKGHSHVYWYRQLPEEGLKFMVYLQKENIIDESGMPKERFSAEFPKEGPSILRIQQVVRGDSAAYFCASSPGVQETQYFGPGTRLLVL.

This clone was recorded once. V and J are TRBV16 and TRBJ2-2; D perhaps matches TRBD2 (5 bases). Trimming cost V 4 bases and J 3 bases, with 12 bases left between them. CDR1 is KGHSY and CDR2 is FQNENV in the germline V gene. CDR3 length: 15 amino acids. CDR3 protein: CASSPPLRDTGELFF. Here the CDR3 DNA reads TGTGCCAGCAGCCCGCCCTTGCGGGACACCGGGGAGCTGTTTTTT.

The V call is TRBV6-1, the J call TRBJ2-1; 11 bases map to TRBD2. Germline trimming cut 6 bases from V and 6 bases from J; bases unmatched to any gene: 7. Germline assignment: CDR1 MNHNS and CDR2 SASEGT. The CDR3 has 15 residues. The CDR3 reads CASRTTSGTCNEQFF. The CDR3 DNA follows: TGTGCCAGCAGGACGACTAGCGGGACCTGCAATGAGCAGTTCTTC.

CDR3 in DNA: TGCGCCAGCAGCCGTCCGGGACAGAGCTCCTACAATGAGCAGTTCTTC. It specifies CASSRPGQSSYNEQFF. The chain uses TRBV5-1 and TRBJ2-1; TRBD1 matches 7 bases. CDR3 size: 16 residues. Trimming removed 4 bases from V and 0 bases from J; junction bases left unmatched: 7. Germline CDR1 SGHRS, CDR2 YFSETQ.

The chain couples TRBV5-5 to TRBJ1-1; TRBD1 aligns across 10 bases. V shed 5 bases and J 10 bases; nucleotides not matched to a gene: 17. Germline values: CDR1 SGHKS, CDR2 YYEKEE (reference sequence). This CDR3 contains 16 residues. The CDR3 DNA follows: TGTGCCAGCAGAACTTCCCGGGGACAGGGGAATCGGAGAGCTTTCTTT. This codes for CASRTSRGQGNRRAFF.

The rearrangement uses TRBV30 and TRBJ2-3; 7 nucleotides match TRBD2. Germline CDR1 reads GTSNPN; CDR2 reads SVGIG (reference sequence). This CDR3 is built from 14 residues. Trimming took 4 bases from V and 1 from J; bases not matched to a gene: 5. The CDR3 sequence is CAWIIAGGTDTQYF. The CDR3 DNA follows: TGTGCCTGGATTATTGCGGGAGGCACAGATACGCAGTATTTT. Complete variable domain (other parts from reference TRBV30 and TRBJ2-3): SQTIHQWPATLVQPVGSPLSLECTVEGTSNPNLYWYRQAAGRGLQLLFYSVGIGQISSEVPQNLSASRPQDRQFILSSKKLLLSDSGFYLCAWIIAGGTDTQYFGPGTRLTVL.

This clone has only a few counts. The junction differs from germline at one of its ends, possibly a read error. The chain recombines TRBV6-5 with TRBJ1-1, with no clear D. CDR3 length equals 11 residues. Looked up from germline, CDR1 is MNHEY and CDR2 is SVGAGI. The CDR3 region is CASSQDTVAFF. CDR3 DNA: TGTGCCAGCAGCCAAGACACTGTAGCTTTCTTT.

This clone was seen only a few times. The V gene is TRBV11-2, the J gene TRBJ2-7; D gene unclear. CDR1 and CDR2 from the germline V gene are SGHAT and FQNNGV. V was clipped by 4 bases and J by 3 bases, with 4 bases between them. The CDR3 loop spans 11 amino acids. The DNA of the CDR3 is TGTGCCAGCAGCTCCAACTACGAGCAGTACTTC. This encodes CASSSNYEQYF.

This sequence joins TRBV5-1 and TRBJ2-7; 14 nucleotides agree with TRBD2. This CDR3 is built from 15 residues. Trimming removed 4 bases from V and 7 bases from J; junction bases left unmatched: 7. Per the germline V gene, CDR1 is SGHRS and CDR2 is YFSETQ. DNA of the CDR3: TGCGCCAGCAGCAAGACTAGCGGGAGGGCCTCTGAGCAGTACTTC. Translated, it gives CASSKTSGRASEQYF.

This chain links TRBV28 with TRBJ2-7; no clear D. V gave up 5 bases and J gave up 6 bases, with 8 bases separating them. The germline V gene encodes CDR1 MDHEN and CDR2 SYDVKM. This CDR3 spans 11 amino acids. The DNA of the CDR3 is TGTGCCAGCAGTCCTGGGCCCGAGCAGTACTTC. It codes for CASSPGPEQYF.